These T cell receptor beta chains were read from a single sample in a study of cytomegalovirus exposure and HLA in healthy donors. The protocol was immunoSEQ multiplex PCR, while the TCRdb copy is restricted to in-frame clones and leaves out a portion. The table records roughly 180,000 clones, about 77% of them present only once. The specimen sequenced was PBMCs. These receptors originate from a female donor in good health and CMV-seronegative. CDR3s include the opening cysteine and the closing phenylalanine or tryptophan.

CDR3 protein	V gene	J gene
CASGLGQGAGTEAFF	TRBV12-5	TRBJ1-1
CASSLQGNNSPLHF	TRBV2	TRBJ1-6
CASSLSREGTQYF	TRBV7-6	TRBJ2-3
CASNRGTSAHEQYF	TRBV13	TRBJ2-7
CASSQTGGVHGYTF	TRBV7-6	TRBJ1-2
CASGLVAGPYEQYF	TRBV12-5	TRBJ2-7
CASSMGTVSTDTQYF	TRBV19	TRBJ2-3
CASSLTPGLAIGSNIQYF	TRBV7-4	TRBJ2-4
CASSLGLAGDSSTDTQYF	TRBV9	TRBJ2-3
CASSGQASGTDTQYF	TRBV6-1	TRBJ2-3
CASSLDGGLGSPLHF	TRBV5-1	TRBJ1-6
CASSPVGGSYEQYF	TRBV18	TRBJ2-7
CASTQRREQYNEQFF	TRBV7-8	TRBJ2-1
CAWSGAAINYGYTF	TRBV30	TRBJ1-2
CASSLGAFDNEQFF	TRBV13	TRBJ2-1
CASIRTSGYGYTF	TRBV6-1	TRBJ1-2
CASSLMASGSYEQYF	TRBV5-1	TRBJ2-7
CASSQEVSGFSEAFF	TRBV4-2	TRBJ1-1
CASSLDQGHYSNQPQHF	TRBV11-2	TRBJ1-5
CASSQSYEQYF	TRBV28	TRBJ2-7
CASSLEGTGGYEQYF	TRBV13	TRBJ2-7
CASSIRDYTDTQYF	TRBV5-5	TRBJ2-3
CASSQDQGSGRKQYF	TRBV14	TRBJ2-7
CASSRLGDTGELFF	TRBV4-1	TRBJ2-2
CASREEPGLGGGYYEQYF	TRBV6-1	TRBJ2-7
CSVDSGGGDTQYF	TRBV29-1	TRBJ2-3
CASSTRTNTGELFF	TRBV6-5	TRBJ2-2
CASSLASGGMNEQFF	TRBV27	TRBJ2-1
CASSRGVDTEAFF	TRBV18	TRBJ1-1
CASSLRKGVGNTGELFF	TRBV27	TRBJ2-2
CASRPWTSGTPYEQYF	TRBV12-2	TRBJ2-7